In its sample, the clone carrying this T cell receptor (beta chain) was seen once. Trimming cost V 5 bases and J 4 bases, with 12 bases left between them. The CDR3 loop spans 13 amino acids. CDR1 is SGHNT and CDR2 is YENEEA in the germline V gene. Generated by immunoSEQ multiplex PCR, the TCRdb table keeps only in-frame clones and is missing some. The sample holds some 84,000 clones, approximately 86% seen once. The data are from a study of T cell responses to AZD1222 COVID-19 vaccine. The receptor's source is an adult in good health. The chain combines TRBV11-3 with TRBJ2-7; D is possibly TRBD1 (5 bases). This material consisted of peripheral blood, taken on day 0 of AZD1222 vaccination. The CDR3 nucleotides are TGTGCCAGCAGCGACAGTAGGGGATACGAGCAGTACTTC. Protein sequence: CASSDSRGYEQYF.